This T cell receptor (beta chain) was profiled in a study of identical twins. Overall study results and limits: Out-of-frame TCR alpha sharing in monozygotic twins exceeded recombination model predictions.

The cDNA had a unique molecular identifier and a template-switch universal primer site. Each CDR3 protein gets one entry after TCRdb re-called the 5' RACE reads with MiXCR. The sample has hundreds of thousands of distinct CDR3 sequences; roughly 6% are singletons. Trimming left V 3 bases short and J 3 bases short, with 8 bases between. The length of the CDR3 is 13 residues. Germline V gene data show CDR1 as SGHRS and CDR2 as YFSETQ. This clonotype was observed many times. What it binds is unknown. The sample consisted of naive T cells sorted from blood. The receptor comes from a man between 18 and 29 years old in good health. J is TRBJ2-3 and V is TRBV5-1; TRBD2 is a possible D gene (5 bases). The CDR3 is CASSSERTDTQYF. DNA for the CDR3: TGCGCCAGCAGCTCGGAGCGGACAGATACGCAGTATTTT.